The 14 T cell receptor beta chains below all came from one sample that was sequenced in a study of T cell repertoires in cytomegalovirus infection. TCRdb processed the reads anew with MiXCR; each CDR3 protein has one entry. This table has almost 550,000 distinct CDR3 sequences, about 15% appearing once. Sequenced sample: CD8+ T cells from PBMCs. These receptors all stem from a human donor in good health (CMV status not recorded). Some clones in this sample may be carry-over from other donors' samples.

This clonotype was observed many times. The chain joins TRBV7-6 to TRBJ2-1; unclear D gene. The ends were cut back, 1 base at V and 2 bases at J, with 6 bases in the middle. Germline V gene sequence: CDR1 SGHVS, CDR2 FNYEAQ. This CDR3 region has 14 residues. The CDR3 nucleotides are TGTGCCAGCAGCTTAGATATGGCCTACAATGAGCAGTTCTTC. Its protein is CASSLDMAYNEQFF.

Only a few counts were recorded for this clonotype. The CDR3 DNA reads as TGTGCCAGCAGTTCGGAGCAGGGGGCGATTGAAAAACTGTTTTTT. It is translated as CASSSEQGAIEKLFF. This chain links TRBV28 with TRBJ1-4, with 8 nucleotides matching TRBD1. CDR1 and CDR2 (germline): MDHEN, SYDVKM. The CDR3 has 15 amino acids. V trimming: 4 bases; J trimming: 7 bases; junction bases outside the gene matches: 8.

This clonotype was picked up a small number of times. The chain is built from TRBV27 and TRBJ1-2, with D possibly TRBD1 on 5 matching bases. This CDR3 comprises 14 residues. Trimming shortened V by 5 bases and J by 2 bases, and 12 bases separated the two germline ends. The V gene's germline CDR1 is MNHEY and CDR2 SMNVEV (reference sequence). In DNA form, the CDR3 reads TGTGCCAGCAGTGTCCGGGGGTCGAACTATGGCTACACCTTC. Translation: CASSVRGSNYGYTF.

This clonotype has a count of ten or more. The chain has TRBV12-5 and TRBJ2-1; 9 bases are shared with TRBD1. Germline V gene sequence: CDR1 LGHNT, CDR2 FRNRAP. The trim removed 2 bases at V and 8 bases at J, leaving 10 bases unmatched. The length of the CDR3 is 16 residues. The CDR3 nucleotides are TGTGCTAGTGGTTTGCTCCCCGGGACAGGGATCGATGAGCAGTTCTTC. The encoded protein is CASGLLPGTGIDEQFF.

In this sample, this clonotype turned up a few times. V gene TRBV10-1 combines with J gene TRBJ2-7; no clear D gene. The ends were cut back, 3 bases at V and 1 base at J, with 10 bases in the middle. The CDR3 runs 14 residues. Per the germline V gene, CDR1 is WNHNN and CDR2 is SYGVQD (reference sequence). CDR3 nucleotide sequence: TGCGCCAGCAGTGAAAGGGAATCGTCCTACGAGCAGTACTTC. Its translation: CASSERESSYEQYF.

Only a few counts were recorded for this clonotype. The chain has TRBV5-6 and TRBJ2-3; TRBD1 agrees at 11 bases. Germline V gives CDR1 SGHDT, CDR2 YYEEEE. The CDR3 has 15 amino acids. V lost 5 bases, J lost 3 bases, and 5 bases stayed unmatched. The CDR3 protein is CASRSGTGGTDTQYF. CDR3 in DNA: TGTGCCAGCAGGTCCGGGACAGGGGGAACAGATACGCAGTATTTT.

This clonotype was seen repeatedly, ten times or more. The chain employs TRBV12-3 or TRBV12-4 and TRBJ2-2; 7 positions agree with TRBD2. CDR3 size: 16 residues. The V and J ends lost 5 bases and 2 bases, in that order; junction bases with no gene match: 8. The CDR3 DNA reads TGTGCCAGCAGTCCTCCGGGACTACTAAACACCGGGGAGCTGTTTTTT. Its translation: CASSPPGLLNTGELFF.

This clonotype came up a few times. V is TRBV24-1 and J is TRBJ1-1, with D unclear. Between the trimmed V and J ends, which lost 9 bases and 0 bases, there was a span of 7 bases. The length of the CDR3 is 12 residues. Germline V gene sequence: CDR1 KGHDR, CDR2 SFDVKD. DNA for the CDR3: TGTGCCACCGTTGGTTTGAACACTGAAGCTTTCTTT. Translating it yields CATVGLNTEAFF.

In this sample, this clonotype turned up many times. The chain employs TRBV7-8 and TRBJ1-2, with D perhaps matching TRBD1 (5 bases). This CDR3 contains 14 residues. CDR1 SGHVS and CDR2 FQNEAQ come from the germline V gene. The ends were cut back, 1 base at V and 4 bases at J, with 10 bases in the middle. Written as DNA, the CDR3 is TGTGCCAGCAGCTTAGGGCAGGGACCCTATGGCTACACCTTC. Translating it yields CASSLGQGPYGYTF.

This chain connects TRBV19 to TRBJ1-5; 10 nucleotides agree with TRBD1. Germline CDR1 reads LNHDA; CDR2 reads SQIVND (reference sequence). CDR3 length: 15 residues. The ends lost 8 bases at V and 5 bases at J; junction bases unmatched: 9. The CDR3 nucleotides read TGTGCCAGTTTACCGGGACAGGGGTTTTATCAGCCCCAGCATTTT. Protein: CASLPGQGFYQPQHF.

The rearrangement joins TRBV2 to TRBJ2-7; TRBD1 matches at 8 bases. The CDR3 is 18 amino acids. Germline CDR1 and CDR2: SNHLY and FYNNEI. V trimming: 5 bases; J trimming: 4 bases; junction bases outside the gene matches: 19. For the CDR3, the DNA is TGTGCCAGCAGTCAGTACCCCGCTGAGGACAGGGCCCAGTACGAGCAGTACTTC. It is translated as CASSQYPAEDRAQYEQYF.

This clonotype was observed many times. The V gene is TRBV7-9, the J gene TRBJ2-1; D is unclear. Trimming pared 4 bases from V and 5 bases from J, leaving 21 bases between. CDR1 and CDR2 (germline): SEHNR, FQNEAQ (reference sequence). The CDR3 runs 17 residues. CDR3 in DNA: TGTGCCAGCAGCTATCCAGAAGTCGCGGCCCCAGACAATGAGCAGTTCTTC. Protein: CASSYPEVAAPDNEQFF.

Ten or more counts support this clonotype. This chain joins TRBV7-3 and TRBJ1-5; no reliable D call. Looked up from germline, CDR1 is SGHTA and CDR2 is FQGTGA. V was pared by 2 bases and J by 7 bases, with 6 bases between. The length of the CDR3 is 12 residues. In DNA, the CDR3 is TGTGCCAGCAGCTTAGCGAGCCAGCCCCAGCATTTT. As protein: CASSLASQPQHF.

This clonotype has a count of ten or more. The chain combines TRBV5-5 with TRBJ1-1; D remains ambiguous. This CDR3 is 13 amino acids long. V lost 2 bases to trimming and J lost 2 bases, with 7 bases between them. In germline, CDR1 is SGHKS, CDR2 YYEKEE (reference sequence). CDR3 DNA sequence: TGTGCCAGCAGCTTCCGCGACAACACTGAAGCTTTCTTT. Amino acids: CASSFRDNTEAFF.